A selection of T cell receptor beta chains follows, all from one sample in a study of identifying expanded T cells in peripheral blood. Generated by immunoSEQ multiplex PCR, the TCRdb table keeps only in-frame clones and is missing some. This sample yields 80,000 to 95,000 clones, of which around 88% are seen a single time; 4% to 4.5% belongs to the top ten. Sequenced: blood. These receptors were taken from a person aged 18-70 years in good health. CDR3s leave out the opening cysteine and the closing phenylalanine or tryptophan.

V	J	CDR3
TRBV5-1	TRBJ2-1	ASSLVIAGGQVEQF
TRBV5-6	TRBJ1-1	ASSLVAGVFGRTEAF
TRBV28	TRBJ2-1	ASSPTPGTSDYNEQF
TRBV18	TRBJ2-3	ASLRLRDSTDTQY
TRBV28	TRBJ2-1	ASSPPGQSYNEQF
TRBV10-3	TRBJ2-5	AIGGQGRQETQY
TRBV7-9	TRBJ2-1	ASSLARDNEQF
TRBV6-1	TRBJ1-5	ASTGRISNQPQH
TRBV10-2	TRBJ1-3	ASSEASGNTIY
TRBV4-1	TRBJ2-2	ASSQVSGSDTGELF
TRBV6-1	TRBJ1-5	ASSDGWSNQPQH
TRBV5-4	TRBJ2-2	ASSPKSRLAGGPSTGELF
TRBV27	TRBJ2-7	ASSPLLPLTSPYEQY
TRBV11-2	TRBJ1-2	ASSLGLGTAEDGYT
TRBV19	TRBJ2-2	ASSIPTGELF